One and the same sample provided the 12 T cell receptor beta chains below, sequenced in a study of cytomegalovirus exposure and HLA in healthy donors. PCR used 60 Vbeta primers and 13 Jbeta primers. Clones were read by immunoSEQ multiplex PCR, and TCRdb kept only the in-frame ones, dropping some. The table lists under 200,000 clones, about four fifths of them singletons. Sequencing was performed on PBMCs. The receptors come from a woman aged 18-35 years in good health and CMV-seronegative.

V and J are TRBV11-3 and TRBJ1-2; 7 bases line up with TRBD1. V shed 5 bases and J 10 bases; nucleotides not matched to a gene: 4. This CDR3 comprises 11 residues. CDR1 and CDR2 (germline): SGHNT, YENEEA. This chain's CDR3 is CASSRDSAYTF. DNA for the CDR3: TGTGCCAGCAGCCGGGACAGCGCCTACACCTTC.

Notes on this clone: Other nucleotide sequences in the sample specify the same CDR3. The chain joins TRBV19 to TRBJ2-7; 9 bases fit TRBD1. The CDR3 is 17 residues long. Germline CDR1 and CDR2: LNHDA and SQIVND (reference sequence). V lost 4 bases to trimming and J lost 3 bases; unmatched junction nucleotides: 13. CDR3: CASSTSPGQGSHYEQYF. The CDR3 DNA follows: TGTGCCAGTAGTACAAGTCCGGGACAGGGTTCCCACTACGAGCAGTACTTC.

V gene TRBV19 combines with J gene TRBJ1-4; D gene ambiguous. Germline CDR1 and CDR2: LNHDA and SQIVND (reference sequence). V gave up 6 bases and J gave up 7 bases, with 9 bases separating them. The CDR3 covers 12 residues. The chain's CDR3 is CASSDLSEKLFF. The CDR3 coding sequence is TGTGCCAGTAGCGATCTGAGTGAAAAACTGTTTTTT.

The rearrangement links TRBV30 to TRBJ2-1; the D is unclear. The germline V gene encodes CDR1 GTSNPN and CDR2 SVGIG (reference sequence). With 3 bases removed from V and 6 bases from J, the gap between germline ends came to 9 bases. The CDR3 spans 12 residues. This chain's CDR3 is CAWSRSGNEQFF. The CDR3 coding sequence is TGTGCCTGGAGCCGGAGTGGCAATGAGCAGTTCTTC.

J is TRBJ2-5 and V is TRBV11-2, with TRBD2 as a possible D gene (5 bases). V lost 5 bases, J lost 2 bases, and 18 bases lay in between. The CDR3 has 16 amino acids. Germline lookup yields CDR1 SGHAT and CDR2 FQNNGV. The CDR3 DNA sequence: TGTGCCAGCAGCCGTGGGAGCCGGGCGAGTCAAGAGACCCAGTACTTC. Translated, it gives CASSRGSRASQETQYF.

This clone was picked up one time. J is TRBJ2-1 and V is TRBV4-2; 11 bases line up with TRBD1. V lost 2 bases and J lost 3; bases outside the gene matches: 9. This CDR3 region has 18 residues. Germline-derived CDR1 and CDR2 are LGHNA and YNFKEQ. In DNA, the CDR3 is TGTGCCAGCAGCCAACACCTCGCCGGGACAGGGGGCTACAATGAGCAGTTCTTC. It translates to CASSQHLAGTGGYNEQFF.

V is TRBV9 and J is TRBJ2-2; TRBD2 matches at 13 bases. Germline V CDR1 and CDR2: SGDLS, YYNGEE. The CDR3 sequence is 16 residues long. V dropped 4 bases and J dropped 5; count of bases not matched to a gene: 5. CDR3 sequence reads: CASSPGLAGRTGELFF. The CDR3 DNA follows: TGTGCCAGCAGCCCGGGACTAGCGGGACGTACCGGGGAGCTGTTTTTT.

The chain couples TRBV10-3 to TRBJ2-2; D is possibly TRBD1 (6 bases). Trimming pared 5 bases from V and 0 bases from J, leaving 7 bases between. Looked up from germline, CDR1 is ENHRY and CDR2 is SYGVKD. The CDR3 covers 14 residues. This CDR3 is CAISTGSNTGELFF. Here the CDR3 DNA reads TGTGCCATCAGTACAGGGTCGAACACCGGGGAGCTGTTTTTT.

The V call is TRBV5-6, the J call TRBJ2-3, with 11 nucleotides matching TRBD2. With V trimmed by 3 bases and J by 4 bases, 4 bases remained unmatched. Germline CDR1 reads SGHDT; CDR2 reads YYEEEE. CDR3 size: 15 residues. Here the CDR3 reads CASSSLTSGADTQYF. The CDR3 DNA sequence: TGTGCCAGCAGCTCCTTGACTAGCGGGGCAGATACGCAGTATTTT.

The chain is built from TRBV7-9 and TRBJ2-1; 12 bases map to TRBD2. Per the germline V gene, CDR1 is SEHNR and CDR2 is FQNEAQ (reference sequence). The V segment lost 2 bases and the J segment 6 bases; nucleotides outside the gene matches: 11. CDR3 length: 18 residues. The CDR3 DNA reads as TGTGCCAGCAGCTTACTGGCTAGCGGGAGGGCCGCTTCCAATGAGCAGTTCTTC. Translation gives CASSLLASGRAASNEQFF.

CDR3 bases: TGTGCCAGCAGTGTACTAGCGGACAATGAGCAGTTCTTC. Translation gives CASSVLADNEQFF. V gene TRBV25-1 combines with J gene TRBJ2-1; 8 nucleotides match TRBD2. CDR3 length equals 13 residues. Germline assignment: CDR1 MGHDK and CDR2 SYGVNS. V lost 4 bases, J lost 5 bases, and 1 base stayed unmatched.

The chain is built from TRBV7-2 and TRBJ2-1; tentative D call: TRBD2 (5 bases). CDR3 length: 16 residues. Germline V lookup: CDR1 SGHTA, CDR2 FQGNSA. Trimming took 2 bases from V and 5 from J, leaving 16 bases between them. The DNA of the CDR3 is TGTGCCAGCAGCTTAACAATGGGAGAGCCCGACAATGAGCAGTTCTTC. Protein: CASSLTMGEPDNEQFF.